These 22 T cell receptor beta chains originate from one sample sequenced in a study of blood T cell repertoires in COVID-19. Profiling relied on immunoSEQ multiplex PCR, and the TCRdb table lists in-frame clones only, not all of them. The sample gives about 39,000 clones, 80% to 90% of which show up once; 9% to 10% is in the top ten. Sequencing was done on a sample of peripheral blood. The receptors were sampled from a man in his fifties or sixties in a cohort sampled during active COVID-19.

The table lists this clone with a count of one. The V gene is TRBV6-5, the J gene TRBJ2-3; D is perhaps TRBD2 (5 bases). The CDR3 runs 14 residues. CDR1 and CDR2 from the germline V gene are MNHEY and SVGAGI. The ends were cut back, 7 bases at V and 2 bases at J, with 13 bases in the middle. The CDR3, as DNA: TGTGCCAGCATGCGGGTTGGTCTCACAGATACGCAGTATTTT. Its protein is CASMRVGLTDTQYF.

The chain has TRBV3-1 (or the pseudogene TRBV3-2) and TRBJ1-2, with D tentatively TRBD1 (6 bases). The V end lost 1 base, the J end lost 0 bases, and 6 bases lay between the germline ends. Germline assignment: CDR1 LGHDT and CDR2 YNNKEL (reference sequence). The CDR3 spans 14 residues. CDR3 in DNA: TGTGCCAGCAGCCAAGGGACAGCTAACTATGGCTACACCTTC. Protein sequence: CASSQGTANYGYTF.

CDR3 sequence: CASSLLSTAQETQYF. The CDR3 DNA is TGTGCCAGCAGCTTACTATCGACAGCCCAAGAGACCCAGTACTTC. The chain joins TRBV7-9 to TRBJ2-5; D might be TRBD1 (5 bases). The germline V and J ends were trimmed by 2 bases and 1 base, with 11 bases remaining between them. Looked up from germline, CDR1 is SEHNR and CDR2 is FQNEAQ (reference sequence). The length of the CDR3 is 15 residues. Full variable domain (outside the CDR3, taken from reference TRBV7-9 and TRBJ2-5): DTGVSQNPRHKITKRGQNVTFRCDPISEHNRLYWYRQTLGQGPEFLTYFQNEAQLEKSRLLSDRFSAERPKGSFSTLEIQRTEQGDSAMYLCASSLLSTAQETQYFGPGTRLLVL.

Concerning this clone itself: The junction departs from the called germline gene at one end, perhaps through a read error. The chain combines TRBV7-9 with TRBJ1-2, with D unresolved. CDR1 and CDR2 (germline): SEHNR, FQNEAQ (reference sequence). This CDR3 has 19 residues. The CDR3: CASSLASTPGYEGLYAYTF. CDR3 DNA: TGTGCCAGCAGCTTAGCCTCTACCCCCGGGTACGAAGGATTATATGCCTACACCTTC.

The chain couples TRBV11-2 to TRBJ1-2; perhaps TRBD1 as D (5 bases). Germline V gene sequence: CDR1 SGHAT, CDR2 FQNNGV. This CDR3 is built from 15 residues. With 5 bases removed from V and 5 bases from J, the gap between germline ends came to 18 bases. The DNA for the CDR3 is TGTGCCAGCAGCCACGGACAAGGTGTTGTGTATGGCTACACCTTC. It yields the protein CASSHGQGVVYGYTF.

The genes are TRBV4-3 and TRBJ1-1; a weak D match, TRBD1 (5 bases). V was clipped by 0 bases and J by 8 bases, with 13 bases between them. The CDR3 extends over 14 amino acids. The germline V gene encodes CDR1 LGHNA and CDR2 YSLEER. CDR3 DNA sequence: TGCGCCAGCAGCCAAGATGTTCACAGGCCCGAAGCTTTCTTT. Translated, it gives CASSQDVHRPEAFF.

The chain uses TRBV5-8 and TRBJ2-1; TRBD1 matches at 9 bases. The V and J ends lost 4 bases and 3 bases, in that order; junction bases with no gene match: 8. Looked up from germline, CDR1 is SGHTS and CDR2 is YDEGEE. The CDR3 contains 16 residues. DNA of the CDR3: TGTGCCAGCAGCAAAGGGACAGGGAATCTCTACAATGAGCAGTTCTTC. This sequence encodes CASSKGTGNLYNEQFF.

The V gene is TRBV7-9, the J gene TRBJ2-7, with a weak D call TRBD1 (5 bases). The CDR3 covers 12 residues. From germline, CDR1 is SEHNR and CDR2 FQNEAQ (reference sequence). Trimming shortened V by 0 bases and J by 7 bases, and 7 bases separated the two germline ends. In DNA form, the CDR3 reads TGTGCCAGCAGCTTAGCTCAGGGTGAGCAGTACTTC. As protein: CASSLAQGEQYF. Full variable domain (remainder filled in from reference TRBV7-9 and TRBJ2-7): DTGVSQNPRHKITKRGQNVTFRCDPISEHNRLYWYRQTLGQGPEFLTYFQNEAQLEKSRLLSDRFSAERPKGSFSTLEIQRTEQGDSAMYLCASSLAQGEQYFGPGTRLTVT.

The rearrangement joins TRBV7-3 to TRBJ2-1; TRBD1 matches 7 bases. The germline gives CDR1 SGHTA, CDR2 FQGTGA. The ends lost 3 bases at V and 6 bases at J; junction bases unmatched: 2. CDR3 length equals 13 residues. The CDR3 region is CASSFSGGNEQFF. CDR3 DNA sequence: TGTGCCAGCAGCTTCTCAGGGGGCAATGAGCAGTTCTTC.

The chain is built from TRBV5-1 and TRBJ1-1; D is perhaps TRBD1 (5 bases). Germline V lookup: CDR1 SGHRS, CDR2 YFSETQ. CDR3 length: 14 residues. Trimming left V 5 bases short and J 5 bases short, with 16 bases between. CDR3 residues: CASSPRQGGTEAFF. The CDR3 DNA follows: TGCGCCAGCAGTCCGCGTCAGGGCGGAACTGAAGCTTTCTTT.

V gene TRBV19 combines with J gene TRBJ2-5, with TRBD2 identical over 7 bases. This CDR3 has 17 residues. The J segment lost 5 bases and the V segment lost 5 bases, leaving 17 bases of the junction unmatched. Germline CDR1 is LNHDA and CDR2 is SQIVND (reference sequence). The chain's CDR3 is CASSPHSRGVVRETQYF. The CDR3 coding sequence is TGTGCCAGTAGTCCTCATTCCCGGGGGGTGGTCAGGGAGACCCAGTACTTC.

The genes are TRBV5-6 and TRBJ1-1; 7 bases agree with TRBD1. V was pared by 1 base and J by 4 bases, with 1 base of the junction left unmatched. CDR1 is SGHDT, CDR2 YYEEEE, per germline. There are 13 residues in the CDR3. The CDR3 sequence is CASSLQGGTEAFF. CDR3 bases: TGTGCCAGCAGCTTGCAGGGGGGCACTGAAGCTTTCTTT.

This chain links TRBV7-8 with TRBJ1-5; tentatively, D is TRBD1 (5 bases). This CDR3 has 15 residues. CDR1 and CDR2 from the germline V gene are SGHVS and FQNEAQ. Deletions cut 2 bases from V and 5 bases from J, with 13 bases between. The CDR3 loop is CASSLREGRDQPQHF. DNA of the CDR3: TGTGCCAGCAGCTTACGGGAGGGACGGGATCAGCCCCAGCATTTT.

CDR3 DNA: TGTGCCAGCAGCCAAGACAGGGATCTGGAAAAACTGTTTTTT. Translating gives CASSQDRDLEKLFF. The chain uses TRBV5-4 and TRBJ1-4; 7 bases match TRBD1. Germline loops: CDR1 SGHNT, CDR2 YYREEE (reference sequence). Trimming at V came to 4 bases and at J to 8 bases, leaving 8 bases not matched to a gene. The CDR3 is 14 amino acids. The full variable domain, rest sourced from reference TRBV5-4 and TRBJ1-4, is ETGVTQSPTHLIKTRGQQVTLRCSSQSGHNTVSWYQQALGQGPQFIFQYYREEENGRGNFPPRFSGLQFPNYSSELNVNALELDDSALYLCASSQDRDLEKLFFGSGTQLSVL.

The chain recombines TRBV5-4 with TRBJ2-1, with D tentatively TRBD2 (6 bases). CDR1 is SGHNT, CDR2 YYREEE, per germline (reference sequence). This CDR3 region has 17 residues. V was pared by 4 bases and J by 8 bases, with 25 bases between. CDR3 DNA sequence: TGTGCCAGCAGCGGCGTCAGGGCGGGATATAATATACATGAGCAGTTCTTC. This codes for CASSGVRAGYNIHEQFF.

This clone was seen a handful of times. J is TRBJ1-6 and V is TRBV4-2; D call uncertain. Trimming stripped 1 base from V and 7 bases from J, with 8 bases between. The germline gives CDR1 LGHNA, CDR2 YNFKEQ. This CDR3 has 14 amino acids. The CDR3 coding sequence is TGTGCCAGCAGCCAAGGGGAGCGAAATTCACCCCTCCACTTT. This translates into CASSQGERNSPLHF.

The rearrangement joins TRBV6-5 to TRBJ2-2; 8 nucleotides line up with TRBD1. The CDR3 is 12 residues long. The J segment lost 6 bases and the V segment lost 9 bases, leaving 3 bases of the junction unmatched. Per the germline V gene, CDR1 is MNHEY and CDR2 is SVGAGI. This CDR3 reads CASHRGSGELFF. Written as DNA, the CDR3 is TGTGCCAGTCACAGGGGGTCCGGGGAGCTGTTTTTT.

The genes are TRBV30 and TRBJ1-1, with D uncertain. Germline CDR1 and CDR2: GTSNPN and SVGIG (reference sequence). The CDR3 has 12 residues. With 3 bases removed from V and 3 bases from J, the gap between germline ends came to 8 bases. The CDR3 DNA reads TGTGCCTGGAGCCTCCGGGACACTGAAGCTTTCTTT. Residues: CAWSLRDTEAFF. Full variable domain (rest looked up from reference TRBV30 and TRBJ1-1): SQTIHQWPATLVQPVGSPLSLECTVEGTSNPNLYWYRQAAGRGLQLLFYSVGIGQISSEVPQNLSASRPQDRQFILSSKKLLLSDSGFYLCAWSLRDTEAFFGQGTRLTVV.

This clone was counted a single time. The chain carries TRBV3-1 (or the pseudogene TRBV3-2) and TRBJ2-7, with TRBD1 matching 10 bases. The CDR3 spans 15 residues. The V and J ends lost 2 bases and 4 bases, in that order; junction bases with no gene match: 5. Germline V gene sequence: CDR1 LGHDT, CDR2 YNNKEL (reference sequence). CDR3 DNA sequence: TGTGCCAGCAGCCAACACCGGGACAGGGGATACGAGCAGTACTTC. Protein sequence: CASSQHRDRGYEQYF.

The chain uses TRBV29-1 and TRBJ2-5; 8 bases fit TRBD1. V shed 5 bases, J shed 5 bases, and the junction held 7 bases outside the gene matches. Germline V lookup: CDR1 SQVTM, CDR2 ANQGSEA. The CDR3 length is 13 residues. CDR3 loop: CSVTPGGGETQYF. The CDR3 nucleotides read TGCAGCGTTACCCCAGGGGGCGGGGAGACCCAGTACTTC.

The CDR3 DNA follows: TGTGCCAGCAGGCAGGGGAGTGAAAAACTGTTTTTT. This sequence encodes CASRQGSEKLFF. The gene calls are TRBV25-1 and TRBJ1-4, with a weak D call TRBD1 (6 bases). CDR1 is MGHDK and CDR2 is SYGVNS in the germline V gene. This CDR3 spans 12 amino acids. V lost 6 bases and J 7 bases, leaving 9 bases between the germline ends. Variable domain in full (rest from reference TRBV25-1 and TRBJ1-4): EADIYQTPRYLVIGTGKKITLECSQTMGHDKMYWYQQDPGMELHLIHYSYGVNSTEKGDLSSESTVSRIRTEHFPLTLESARPSHTSQYLCASRQGSEKLFFGSGTQLSVL.

This chain joins TRBV27 and TRBJ2-7; 11 bases map to TRBD1. After removal of 6 bases from V and 2 bases from J, the junction contained 9 bases not matched to a gene. Germline loops: CDR1 MNHEY, CDR2 SMNVEV (reference sequence). CDR3 length: 16 amino acids. The CDR3 region has the DNA TGTGCCAGCAGCCCGGGACAGGGGGGAATTACCTACGAGCAGTACTTC. It is translated as CASSPGQGGITYEQYF.